The rows below give T cell receptor beta chains drawn from one sample of a study of T cell repertoires in cytomegalovirus infection. These receptors lack a known antigen. TCRdb reanalysed the reads using MiXCR and keeps one entry per CDR3 protein. The sample has about 400,000 distinct CDR3 sequences, 34% seen once. The specimen was cultured PBMCs, collected from culture after CMV antigen stimulation. These receptors were obtained from a human donor in good health (CMV status not recorded). Some clones in this sample may be carry-over from other donors' samples. Both conserved end residues are part of each CDR3. Fields, in order: D gene, J gene, V gene, clone size, CDR3 DNA, CDR3 protein. A D gene is named only where the DNA matches it firmly. Only part of the rows carry a size: once, few, many, or a class if the clone is expanded.

NA,TRBJ2-1,TRBV7-3,many,TGTGCCAGCAGCTTAGGTTCAACCCGAGCGGAGCAGTTCTTC,CASSLGSTRAEQFF
NA,TRBJ2-3,TRBV6-2/TRBV6-3,NA,TGTGCCAGCACCCGGAGGGCAGATACGCAGTATTTT,CASTRRADTQYF
NA,TRBJ1-2,TRBV19,NA,TGTGCCAGTAGTATAGATCTTTCGGCAGGGGTTGTTTTTGGCTACACCTTC,CASSIDLSAGVVFGYTF
TRBD1,TRBJ2-1,TRBV24-1,NA,TGTGCCACCAGTGATTCTGGACAGGGGGCGGGAAATGAGCAGTTCTTC,CATSDSGQGAGNEQFF
NA,TRBJ1-1,TRBV6-2/TRBV6-3,few,TGTGCCAGCGCGCCTCCGGGAACGACTGAAGCTTTCTTT,CASAPPGTTEAFF
NA,TRBJ2-1,TRBV4-3,NA,TGCGCCAGCAGCCAGATTTTGGGTGACGGTGAGCAGTTCTTC,CASSQILGDGEQFF
TRBD2,TRBJ2-1,TRBV6-6,few,TGTGCCAGCAGTGAGGGACTAGCGGATTTCAATGAGCAGTTCTTC,CASSEGLADFNEQFF
TRBD2,TRBJ2-7,TRBV6-2/TRBV6-3,few,TGTGCCAGCAGCCCTGCCACTGCCCGGACTAGCTTCTCCTACGAGCAGTACTTC,CASSPATARTSFSYEQYF
TRBD2,TRBJ2-1,TRBV7-6,NA,TGTGCCAGCAGCGTATCTAGCGGGATCGGTGACAATGAGCAGTTCTTC,CASSVSSGIGDNEQFF
NA,TRBJ1-2,TRBV12-3/TRBV12-4,NA,TGTGCCAGCACTAGTCGACAGAACTATGGCTACACCTTC,CASTSRQNYGYTF
NA,TRBJ1-1,TRBV7-2,many,TGTGCCAGCAGCCTCTCGAATGGCCGCCGAGCTTTCTTT,CASSLSNGRRAFF
TRBD1,TRBJ1-1,TRBV7-2,many,TGTGCCAGCAGCCCCGGGACAGGGGGCATCACTGAAGCTTTCTTT,CASSPGTGGITEAFF
NA,TRBJ2-1,TRBV7-7,few,TGTGCTAGCAGCTTACGGGTGGGCTACAACTATGAGCAGTTCTTC,CASSLRVGYNYEQFF
TRBD1,TRBJ2-2,TRBV5-1,NA,TGCGCCAGCAGCGCAGGGGGTGCCGGGGAGCTGTTTTTT,CASSAGGAGELFF
NA,TRBJ2-1,TRBV7-8,NA,TGTGCCAGCAGCTTACCCGAGCGGAGCGTGACTTCCAATGAGCAGTTCTTC,CASSLPERSVTSNEQFF
NA,TRBJ1-5,TRBV7-2,few,TGTGCCAGCAGCGTAAATATGCGGGGAAGCAATCAGCCCCAGCATTTT,CASSVNMRGSNQPQHF
NA,TRBJ1-5,TRBV7-8,many,TGTGCCAGCAGCTCCAGCAATAGCAATCAGCCCCAGCATTTT,CASSSSNSNQPQHF
NA,TRBJ2-1,TRBV7-8,NA,TGTGCCAGCACCACGACACCCTCCTACAATGAGCAGTTCTTC,CASTTTPSYNEQFF
NA,TRBJ1-2,TRBV5-4,NA,TGTGCCAGCAGCTTGTGGGGGGGGTACATTGGCTACACCTTC,CASSLWGGYIGYTF
NA,TRBJ1-6,TRBV4-1,few,TGCGCCAGCAGCCAAGAATCCCACAGGGTAAAATCACCCCTCCACTTT,CASSQESHRVKSPLHF
TRBD2,TRBJ2-1,TRBV6-1,few,TGTGCCAGCAGTATATGGACTAGCGCTTACCACTACAATGAGCAGTTCTTC,CASSIWTSAYHYNEQFF
TRBD2,TRBJ2-5,TRBV6-5,NA,TGTGCCAGCAGTTACTACGGGACTAGCGGGCTAGAGACCCAGTACTTC,CASSYYGTSGLETQYF
TRBD1,TRBJ1-5,TRBV4-1,NA,TGCGCCAGCAGCCAAGCCGGGGGACAGTACAATCAGCCCCAGCATTTT,CASSQAGGQYNQPQHF
TRBD1,TRBJ1-5,TRBV14,many,TGTGCCAGCAGCCAAGCCGACAGGGCAGGTCAGCCCCAGCATTTT,CASSQADRAGQPQHF
NA,TRBJ2-5,TRBV11-2,NA,TGTGCCAGCAGCCCCGACGGACGGCCAGGGACCCAGTACTTC,CASSPDGRPGTQYF
NA,TRBJ1-1,TRBV12-3/TRBV12-4,few,TGTGCCAGCAGTTTTAGTGGGGATCGGGCCACTGAAGCTTTCTTT,CASSFSGDRATEAFF
TRBD2,TRBJ2-7,TRBV4-2,many,TGTGCCAGCAGCCAAGAGGACCAAGCGGGAAGCTATACCTACGAGCAGTACTTC,CASSQEDQAGSYTYEQYF
NA,TRBJ2-2,TRBV19,once,TGTGCCAGTAGTGTCCGGTCGGGGGAGCTGTTTTTT,CASSVRSGELFF
TRBD1,TRBJ2-6,TRBV6-2/TRBV6-3,few,TGTGCCAGCAGTACAACAGGGGCCGGGGCCAACGTCCTGACTTTC,CASSTTGAGANVLTF
NA,TRBJ2-1,TRBV7-2,NA,TGTGCCAGCAGCTCGGCCGCCTACAATGAGCAGTTCTTC,CASSSAAYNEQFF
NA,TRBJ1-5,TRBV7-2,NA,TGTGCCAGCAGCCCCGACGGAACTAGCAATCAGCCCCAGCATTTT,CASSPDGTSNQPQHF
NA,TRBJ1-4,TRBV14,NA,TGTGCCAGCAGCCGGAACCTCGGGACGTCGGAAAAACTGTTTTTT,CASSRNLGTSEKLFF
NA,TRBJ2-5,TRBV5-1,NA,TGCGCCAGCAGCTTCCAGGATCGGAAAGAGACCCAGTACTTC,CASSFQDRKETQYF
TRBD2,TRBJ2-1,TRBV6-1,NA,TGTGCCATTCGGACTAGCGGGAGGGCTCATGAGCAGTTCTTC,CAIRTSGRAHEQFF
NA,TRBJ1-4,TRBV20-1,NA,TGCAGTGCTAGAGAGGGTGCGGTCCTGTCTAATGAAAAACTGTTTTTT,CSAREGAVLSNEKLFF
NA,TRBJ2-2,TRBV4-2,few,TGTGCCAGCAGCCCCAGGGGGGAGGTCCCCGGGGAGCTGTTTTTT,CASSPRGEVPGELFF
NA,TRBJ2-5,TRBV28,few,TGTGCCAGCAGTTTATCAGACACACGGGGGACCCAGTACTTC,CASSLSDTRGTQYF
TRBD2,TRBJ2-3,TRBV19,few,TGTGCCAGCGGTGGACTAGCGGGAGGGGCCAAGAGGACGCAGTATTTT,CASGGLAGGAKRTQYF
NA,TRBJ2-2,TRBV19,NA,TGTGCCAGTAGTATCGGGCGGGACACCGGGGAGCTGTTTTTT,CASSIGRDTGELFF
NA,TRBJ2-5,TRBV29-1,NA,TGCAGCGTTGAAGAAAGGTCAGGGGCTGGGGAGACCCAGTACTTC,CSVEERSGAGETQYF
NA,TRBJ2-5,TRBV7-2,many,TGTGCCAGCAGCTTGGACTTTTACCAAGAGACCCAGTACTTC,CASSLDFYQETQYF
NA,TRBJ2-3,TRBV28,NA,TGTGCCAGCATCGATCCCCGGACAGCCACAGATACGCAGTATTTT,CASIDPRTATDTQYF
NA,TRBJ2-3,TRBV20-1,NA,TGCAGTGCTAGGGGAGACACAGATACGCAGTATTTT,CSARGDTDTQYF
NA,TRBJ2-7,TRBV7-2,few,TGTGCCAGCAGCTTATTCCGGGGGCAGTCATACGAGCAGTACTTC,CASSLFRGQSYEQYF
NA,TRBJ2-7,TRBV12-3/TRBV12-4,few,TGTGCCAGCAGCCTGACTAGTACCCCCTACGAGCAGTACTTC,CASSLTSTPYEQYF